A single sample gave rise to the 31 T cell receptor beta chains below, sequenced in a study of T cell repertoires in ileal Crohn's disease. Sequencing used immunoSEQ multiplex PCR; TCRdb keeps in-frame clones, though not all of them. The table has 5,500 to 7,500 clones, almost 85% seen once; the top ten hold 10% to 15%. Sequenced sample: ileal tissue. Receptors originate from an adult with Crohn's disease.

This chain joins TRBV30 and TRBJ1-6; D unclear. Trimming stripped 2 bases from V and 10 bases from J, with 12 bases between. The CDR3 spans 13 residues. Germline loops: CDR1 GTSNPN, CDR2 SVGIG (reference sequence). The CDR3 region has the DNA TGTGCCTGGAGTCCTATTATCGGGTCACCCCTCCACTTT. It yields the protein CAWSPIIGSPLHF.

This chain joins TRBV11-2 and TRBJ2-7; TRBD1 agrees at 7 bases. V shed 6 bases, J shed 2 bases, and the junction held 10 bases outside the gene matches. In germline, CDR1 is SGHAT, CDR2 FQNNGV. The length of the CDR3 is 15 residues. In DNA, the CDR3 is TGTGCCAGCAGTTTCAGTAGGGGGCTGGCCTACGAGCAGTACTTC. Translating gives CASSFSRGLAYEQYF.

Of note for this clone: Germline is not matched at one junction end, which may reflect a read error. The sample contains more than one DNA sequence encoding this CDR3. The chain combines TRBV19 with TRBJ1-6; TRBD1 might be the D (5 bases). Germline-derived CDR1 and CDR2 are LNHDA and SQIVND (reference sequence). The CDR3 length is 15 residues. The CDR3 bases are TGTGCCAGTAGATTTACAGGATTCAATAATTCGCCCCTCCACTTT. The encoded protein is CASRFTGFNNSPLHF.

This chain uses TRBV2 with TRBJ1-4; 8 bases line up with TRBD1. In germline, CDR1 is SNHLY, CDR2 FYNNEI. This CDR3 spans 14 amino acids. V gave up 7 bases and J gave up 8 bases; unmatched junction bases: 9. The CDR3 reads CASTLTGVVEKLFF. The CDR3 DNA follows: TGTGCCAGCACCCTGACAGGGGTGGTCGAAAAACTGTTTTTT.

The chain combines TRBV7-8 with TRBJ2-7, with TRBD2 matching 10 bases. The ends lost 7 bases at V and 4 bases at J; junction bases unmatched: 10. Germline V lookup: CDR1 SGHVS, CDR2 FQNEAQ. The CDR3 extends over 15 amino acids. CDR3 amino acids: CASNELAGGFYEQYF. Written as DNA, the CDR3 is TGTGCCAGCAACGAATTAGCGGGGGGTTTTTACGAGCAGTACTTC.

The CDR3 loop reads CASSGRTSEQYF. The CDR3 nucleotides are TGTGCCAGCAGCGGCCGGACTAGTGAGCAGTATTTT. The rearrangement joins TRBV7-8 to TRBJ2-3; 7 nucleotides align to TRBD2. The CDR3 is made up of 12 amino acids. The V gene end was trimmed by 5 bases and the J gene end by 11 bases; junction bases not matched to a gene: 7. Germline CDR1 and CDR2: SGHVS and FQNEAQ.

This clone was recorded a few times. The V and J genes are TRBV5-4 and TRBJ1-1, with no clear D. Germline assignment: CDR1 SGHNT and CDR2 YYREEE (reference sequence). V shed 0 bases and J shed 2 bases, with 8 bases lying between them. CDR3 length: 14 residues. The DNA of the CDR3 is TGTGCCAGCAGCTTGGGGCGGGGTAACACTGAAGCTTTCTTT. The encoded protein is CASSLGRGNTEAFF.

The J gene is TRBJ2-7, the V gene TRBV5-4; 9 bases agree with TRBD1. Germline values: CDR1 SGHNT, CDR2 YYREEE (reference sequence). V was clipped by 2 bases and J by 3 bases; unmatched bases: 6. This CDR3 contains 15 residues. The CDR3 DNA reads TGTGCCAGCAGCTTATTGGGACAGGGAGTCTACGAGCAGTACTTC. This codes for CASSLLGQGVYEQYF.

This clone was found a few times. The chain recombines TRBV5-1 with TRBJ2-3, with TRBD2 identical over 10 bases. Trimming cost V 3 bases and J 6 bases; bases outside gene matches: 7. The CDR3 consists of 15 residues. Germline lookup yields CDR1 SGHRS and CDR2 YFSETQ. For the CDR3, the DNA is TGCGCCAGCAGCTCCCGCATTAGCGGGAGGGATACGCAGTATTTT. As protein: CASSSRISGRDTQYF.

This sequence joins TRBV19 and TRBJ1-2; 8 bases fit TRBD1. V gave up 7 bases and J gave up 3 bases; unmatched junction bases: 4. Germline V gene lookup returns CDR1 LNHDA and CDR2 SQIVND (reference sequence). CDR3 length: 13 residues. CDR3 nucleotide sequence: TGTGCCAGTAACGACAGGGGAGACTATGGCTACACCTTC. The encoded protein is CASNDRGDYGYTF. Full variable domain (rest looked up from reference TRBV19 and TRBJ1-2): DGGITQSPKYLFRKEGQNVTLSCEQNLNHDAMYWYRQDPGQGLRLIYYSQIVNDFQKGDIAEGYSVSREKKESFPLTVTSAQKNPTAFYLCASNDRGDYGYTFGSGTRLTVV.

This clone has a handful of counts. The chain carries TRBV27 and TRBJ1-1; the D is unclear. Germline values: CDR1 MNHEY, CDR2 SMNVEV (reference sequence). The germline V and J ends were trimmed by 2 bases and 7 bases, with 14 bases remaining between them. The CDR3 runs to 14 residues. The CDR3 sequence is CASSLLSQRGEAFF. In DNA, the CDR3 is TGTGCCAGCAGTTTACTGAGCCAACGGGGTGAAGCTTTCTTT.

The chain is built from TRBV5-4 and TRBJ2-3, with TRBD1 matching over 10 bases. Germline V CDR1 and CDR2: SGHNT, YYREEE (reference sequence). V lost 0 bases, J lost 5 bases, and 6 bases stayed unmatched. The CDR3 consists of 16 residues. CDR3 DNA: TGTGCCAGCAGCTTGGCCGTGACAGGGGGCTTAGATACGCAGTATTTT. Protein sequence: CASSLAVTGGLDTQYF.

The V gene is TRBV18, the J gene TRBJ1-1, with 8 nucleotides matching TRBD1. V lost 2 bases to trimming and J lost 5 bases; unmatched junction nucleotides: 1. This CDR3 region has 13 residues. Germline values: CDR1 KGHSH, CDR2 LQKENI. The CDR3 DNA reads as TGTGCCAGCTCACCAACAGGGGGGACTGAAGCTTTCTTT. Translation: CASSPTGGTEAFF.

This chain uses TRBV2 with TRBJ2-2; 9 bases align to TRBD1. The CDR3 extends over 15 amino acids. Germline CDR1 and CDR2: SNHLY and FYNNEI. J was trimmed by 2 bases and V by 8 bases; bases with no gene match: 6. The CDR3 sequence is CASVRDRVNTGELFF. CDR3 coding DNA: TGTGCCAGCGTCCGGGACAGGGTAAACACCGGGGAGCTGTTTTTT.

This clone is large in the sample. The rearrangement uses TRBV13 and TRBJ1-2; TRBD1 aligns across 7 bases. The germline V gene has CDR1 PRHDT and CDR2 FYEKMQ (reference sequence). The V and J ends lost 1 base and 4 bases, in that order; junction bases with no gene match: 6. This CDR3 has 15 residues. As DNA, the CDR3 is TGTGCCAGCAGCTTAGCCCCAGGGGGAGGCTATGGCTACACCTTC. Translating gives CASSLAPGGGYGYTF.

The chain recombines TRBV30 with TRBJ2-2; D perhaps matches TRBD2 (5 bases). This CDR3 region has 14 residues. The germline CDR1 and CDR2 sequences are GTSNPN and SVGIG (reference sequence). Trimming took 1 base from V and 5 from J, leaving 11 bases between them. This CDR3 reads CAWSAGLGTGELFF. Written as DNA, the CDR3 is TGTGCCTGGAGTGCCGGACTCGGGACCGGGGAGCTGTTTTTT.

This clone was detected only a few times. Other DNA sequences within the sample encode an identical CDR3. V usage is TRBV6-6 and J usage is TRBJ2-7; D is uncertain. The V gene's germline CDR1 is MNHNY and CDR2 SVGAGI (reference sequence). Trimming shortened V by 2 bases and J by 0 bases, and 11 bases separated the two germline ends. The CDR3 consists of 15 residues. CDR3 bases: TGTGCCAGCAGTTACCTGGCAGGAAGCTCCTACGAGCAGTACTTC. It translates to CASSYLAGSSYEQYF.

This clone was detected once. The V call is TRBV7-2, the J call TRBJ1-5; 7 nucleotides align to TRBD1. This CDR3 is 13 amino acids long. V lost 4 bases, J lost 6 bases, and 3 bases stayed unmatched. The germline gives CDR1 SGHTA, CDR2 FQGNSA. The CDR3 reads CASSSDRAQPQHF. CDR3 DNA: TGTGCCAGCAGCTCTGACAGGGCTCAGCCCCAGCATTTT.

The chain couples TRBV6-5 to TRBJ1-3; D unresolved. This CDR3 is built from 16 residues. The V gene's germline CDR1 is MNHEY and CDR2 SVGAGI. V was pared by 0 bases and J by 1 base, with 10 bases between. CDR3 protein: CASSYSSLRSGNTIYF. The CDR3 coding sequence is TGTGCCAGCAGTTACTCGTCCCTCCGGTCTGGAAACACCATATATTTT.

The V gene is TRBV27, the J gene TRBJ1-2; the D gene is possibly TRBD1 (5 bases). The germline V gene has CDR1 MNHEY and CDR2 SMNVEV (reference sequence). This CDR3 spans 15 amino acids. With 5 bases removed from V and 5 bases from J, the gap between germline ends came to 18 bases. The CDR3 spells CASSPSGGVRYGYTF. For the CDR3, the DNA is TGTGCCAGCAGTCCCTCGGGGGGAGTTCGATATGGCTACACCTTC.

This sequence joins TRBV5-4 and TRBJ1-6, with D maybe TRBD1 (5 bases). CDR3 size: 12 residues. The germline V and J ends were trimmed by 4 bases and 7 bases, with 6 bases remaining between them. The germline CDR1 and CDR2 sequences are SGHNT and YYREEE (reference sequence). The CDR3 sequence is CASSRQNSPLHF. CDR3 DNA: TGTGCCAGCAGCCGACAGAATTCACCCCTCCACTTT.

The rearrangement joins TRBV18 to TRBJ2-7, with TRBD2 matching over 8 bases. Trimming cost V 4 bases and J 0 bases; bases outside gene matches: 8. Germline values: CDR1 KGHSH, CDR2 LQKENI. The CDR3 has 16 residues. The CDR3 loop reads CASSLTSGTSSYEQYF. The CDR3 region has the DNA TGTGCCAGCTCACTCACATCGGGGACTAGCTCCTACGAGCAGTACTTC. The full variable domain, with the rest looked up from reference TRBV18 and TRBJ2-7, is NAGVMQNPRHLVRRRGQEARLRCSPMKGHSHVYWYRQLPEEGLKFMVYLQKENIIDESGMPKERFSAEFPKEGPSILRIQQVVRGDSAAYFCASSLTSGTSSYEQYFGPGTRLTVT.

The chain has TRBV9 and TRBJ2-5; 11 nucleotides agree with TRBD2. The CDR3 length is 19 residues. V was clipped by 4 bases and J by 8 bases; unmatched bases: 22. CDR1 SGDLS and CDR2 YYNGEE come from the germline V gene. The CDR3 loop reads CASSSSSAGLAGIGGTQYF. The CDR3 region has the DNA TGTGCCAGCAGCTCATCATCGGCCGGACTAGCGGGTATAGGAGGTACCCAGTACTTC. Full variable domain (remainder filled in from reference TRBV9 and TRBJ2-5): DSGVTQTPKHLITATGQRVTLRCSPRSGDLSVYWYQQSLDQGLQFLIQYYNGEERAKGNILERFSAQQFPDLHSELNLSSLELGDSALYFCASSSSSAGLAGIGGTQYFGPGTRLLVL.

V and J are TRBV5-1 and TRBJ2-7; TRBD1 aligns across 11 bases. Trimming removed 4 bases from V and 5 bases from J; junction bases left unmatched: 5. The CDR3 runs 14 residues. The germline gives CDR1 SGHRS, CDR2 YFSETQ. CDR3 sequence (DNA): TGCGCCAGCAGCCGGAGGGACAGGGGGGACGAGCAGTACTTC. It yields the protein CASSRRDRGDEQYF.

The chain combines TRBV27 with TRBJ2-5; 9 nucleotides agree with TRBD2. The CDR3 length is 16 residues. Germline CDR1 MNHEY, CDR2 SMNVEV (reference sequence). The J segment lost 7 bases and the V segment lost 3 bases, leaving 12 bases of the junction unmatched. The CDR3 sequence: CASSLGGGRASVTQYF. CDR3 nucleotides: TGTGCCAGCAGTTTGGGTGGCGGGAGGGCCTCGGTGACCCAGTACTTC.

The chain uses TRBV19 and TRBJ1-5, with TRBD1 matching over 7 bases. With 7 bases clipped from V and 4 bases from J, the junction kept 13 bases outside the gene matches. The CDR3 contains 16 residues. The V gene's germline CDR1 is LNHDA and CDR2 SQIVND (reference sequence). Here the CDR3 DNA reads TGTGCCAGTACCCCTAAGGGTAGGGGGCAAAATCAGCCCCAGCATTTT. This codes for CASTPKGRGQNQPQHF.

The chain links TRBV5-1 to TRBJ2-4; a possible D gene is TRBD1 (6 bases). CDR3 length: 15 residues. The V end lost 4 bases, the J end lost 3 bases, and 14 bases lay between the germline ends. CDR1 SGHRS and CDR2 YFSETQ come from the germline V gene. The CDR3 loop is CASSTGTLDKNIQYF. The DNA for the CDR3 is TGCGCCAGCAGCACAGGGACCCTTGACAAAAACATTCAGTACTTC.

This clone was detected only a few times. The chain employs TRBV5-5 and TRBJ2-5; TRBD1 is a possible D gene (6 bases). Germline V gives CDR1 SGHKS, CDR2 YYEKEE (reference sequence). V lost 4 bases to trimming and J lost 4 bases, with 14 bases between them. The CDR3 totals 14 residues. The CDR3 DNA is TGTGCCAGCAGCGAAGGGGGTTTAAGAGAGACCCAGTACTTC. Its translation: CASSEGGLRETQYF. Together with reference TRBV5-5 and TRBJ2-5, the CDR3 gives the full variable domain: DAGVTQSPTHLIKTRGQQVTLRCSPISGHKSVSWYQQVLGQGPQFIFQYYEKEERGRGNFPDRFSARQFPNYSSELNVNALLLGDSALYLCASSEGGLRETQYFGPGTRLLVL.

The rearrangement uses TRBV7-9 and TRBJ2-1, with D perhaps TRBD1 (5 bases). Germline V lookup: CDR1 SEHNR, CDR2 FQNEAQ (reference sequence). Trimming shortened V by 1 base and J by 3 bases, and 13 bases separated the two germline ends. CDR3 length: 16 amino acids. CDR3 DNA sequence: TGTGCCAGCAGCTTAGATGGGGCCCCCATCTACAATGAGCAGTTCTTC. This sequence encodes CASSLDGAPIYNEQFF.

The chain joins TRBV7-3 to TRBJ2-3, with D maybe TRBD1 (5 bases). The V end lost 5 bases, the J end lost 0 bases, and 9 bases lay between the germline ends. In germline, CDR1 is SGHTA, CDR2 FQGTGA. CDR3 length: 14 residues. CDR3 nucleotide sequence: TGTGCCAGCAGCGCCGACAGTAGCACAGATACGCAGTATTTT. Translation gives CASSADSSTDTQYF.

V and J are TRBV29-1 and TRBJ1-1; D possibly corresponds to TRBD1 (5 bases). Germline CDR1 reads SQVTM; CDR2 reads ANQGSEA. V was trimmed by 7 bases and J by 2 bases, leaving 8 bases between them. The CDR3 has 11 amino acids. The CDR3 nucleotides read TGCAGCGGCCAGGGAAACACTGAAGCTTTCTTT. Its translation: CSGQGNTEAFF.